Below are 8 T cell receptor beta chains sequenced from a single sample in a study of blood T cell repertoires in COVID-19. The assay was immunoSEQ multiplex PCR, and TCRdb's table has in-frame clones only and misses some. The data hold more than 85,000 clones, with roughly four fifths observed a single time. The sample taken for sequencing was peripheral blood. The source is a human donor in a cohort sampled during active COVID-19.

The chain uses TRBV28 and TRBJ1-1, with 8 nucleotides matching TRBD1. Per germline, CDR1 MDHEN and CDR2 SYDVKM. This CDR3 is 15 amino acids long. With V trimmed by 4 bases and J by 4 bases, 8 bases remained unmatched. The CDR3 nucleotides are TGTGCCAGCAGTTCCCGTATCGACAGGGGCACTGAAGCTTTCTTT. Translated: CASSSRIDRGTEAFF.

This clone has just one count. The V gene is TRBV28, the J gene TRBJ1-2; 7 positions match TRBD1. Germline CDR1 reads MDHEN; CDR2 reads SYDVKM. The CDR3 runs 15 residues. Trimming removed 2 bases from V and 7 bases from J; junction bases left unmatched: 10. CDR3: CASSLRLGGAGGYTF. The CDR3 nucleotides read TGTGCCAGCAGTTTAAGACTAGGGGGCGCGGGTGGCTACACCTTC.

The chain couples TRBV7-8 to TRBJ2-1; tentative D call: TRBD2 (6 bases). V dropped 5 bases and J dropped 4 bases, with 9 bases sitting between them. The V gene's germline CDR1 is SGHVS and CDR2 FQNEAQ. This CDR3 comprises 13 residues. DNA of the CDR3: TGTGCCAGCAGCCAGGACTATTACAATGAGCAGTTCTTC. This gives the protein CASSQDYYNEQFF.

In DNA form, the CDR3 reads TGTGCCAGCAGCTTGTATATCGGTCCGAACACCGGGGAGCTGTTTTTT. Its protein is CASSLYIGPNTGELFF. The V call is TRBV5-8, the J call TRBJ2-2; D is unclear. CDR3 length: 16 amino acids. CDR1 is SGHTS and CDR2 is YDEGEE in the germline V gene. V lost 1 base and J 0 bases, leaving 10 bases between the germline ends.

In its sample, this clone was seen a few times. The chain joins TRBV11-2 to TRBJ1-1; D gene uncertain. CDR3 length: 15 residues. Trimming cost V 3 bases and J 11 bases, with 22 bases left between them. From germline, CDR1 is SGHAT and CDR2 FQNNGV. DNA for the CDR3: TGTGCCAGCAGCTTTTCAGTCACCTCTTCCCTGAAGGCTTTCTTT. Its protein product is CASSFSVTSSLKAFF.

In this sample, this clone turned up a few times. This sequence joins TRBV7-8 and TRBJ1-5; D might be TRBD1 (6 bases). Germline V lookup: CDR1 SGHVS, CDR2 FQNEAQ. V lost 5 bases and J lost 6, with 14 bases in between. This CDR3 has 14 amino acids. DNA for the CDR3: TGTGCCAGCAGCCCAAGAGGGGGGGTTCAGCCCCAGCATTTT. Encoded protein: CASSPRGGVQPQHF.

The chain has TRBV19 and TRBJ2-3, with 7 bases fitting TRBD1. The CDR3 is made up of 16 amino acids. Germline loops: CDR1 LNHDA, CDR2 SQIVND (reference sequence). Losses at the gene ends were 4 bases for V and 0 bases for J; bases not matched to a gene: 7. Here the CDR3 DNA reads TGTGCCAGTAGTAGAGATACAGGGGTTAGCACAGATACGCAGTATTTT. It yields the protein CASSRDTGVSTDTQYF.

The rearrangement links TRBV20-1 to TRBJ2-1; D unclear. The germline V gene has CDR1 DFQATT and CDR2 SNEGSKA (reference sequence). CDR3 size: 11 residues. V gave up 2 bases and J gave up 12 bases, with 11 bases separating them. The CDR3 DNA sequence: TGCAGTGCTAGACCCATTATCGGGCAGTTCTTC. As protein: CSARPIIGQFF.